This T cell receptor beta chain was identified in a study of OX40 agonist ivuxolimab in advanced cancers. Germline-derived CDR1 and CDR2 are SGHTA and FQGNSA. Germline trimming cut 5 bases from V and 7 bases from J; bases unmatched to any gene: 6. The CDR3 runs 15 residues. Study-wide findings and caveats: Which antigen the expanded peripheral T cells recognized is unknown. Averaging showed that CD8+ T cells had more expanded clones than CD4+ did.

Patients who had autoimmune disease history or got systemic immunosuppression were left out. For this clone: Its antigen is still unknown.

The method was immunoSEQ multiplex PCR; TCRdb's version includes in-frame clones alone and lacks a portion of them. Among 70,000 to 80,000 clones listed, approximately 86% were seen once. The origin of this receptor is an adult with an advanced solid tumor such as melanoma, head and neck, liver or kidney cancer. The rearrangement uses TRBV7-2 and TRBJ2-1; 12 nucleotides match TRBD2. This specimen was CD4+ or CD8+ T cells sorted from blood, taken in a trial of the OX40 agonist ivuxolimab. As DNA, the CDR3 is TGTGCCAGCAGCATCCTAGCGGGGGGGCTGAATGAGCAGTTCTTC. It codes for CASSILAGGLNEQFF.